One and the same sample provided the 15 T cell receptor beta chains below, sequenced in a study of Graves' ophthalmopathy and Graves' hyperthyroidism. Amplified material comprised TCR beta CDR3 regions derived from RNA transcripts. An initial RT-PCR round employing HTBI primers preceded a second-round multiplex PCR. TCRdb called the multiplex PCR reads again in MiXCR, with one record for every CDR3 protein. The data show 45,000 to 60,000 distinct CDR3 sequences, with roughly 46% seen just once and around 4.5% held by the top ten. Sequenced material: peripheral blood. All receptors come from an adult woman with Graves' ophthalmopathy.

With regard to this clonotype: Sequence at one end of the junction differs from germline and may be a read error. The rearrangement uses TRBV10-3 and TRBJ2-3; no definite D call. Germline CDR1 reads ENHRY; CDR2 reads SYGVKD. CDR3 size: 14 residues. CDR3 bases: TGTGCCATCCGCAAGTCTCAACAAGCAGATACGCAGTATTTC. Translated: CAIRKSQQADTQYF.

This clonotype was found many times. V is TRBV28 and J is TRBJ1-2; D is undetermined. This CDR3 is 13 amino acids long. The ends were cut back, 2 bases at V and 6 bases at J, with 10 bases in the middle. Germline CDR1 is MDHEN and CDR2 is SYDVKM. The CDR3 sequence is CASSLNTAHGYTF. As DNA, the CDR3 is TGTGCCAGCAGTTTAAATACAGCCCATGGCTACACCTTC.

This clonotype was counted ten times or more. CDR3 in amino acids: CASSGTRTGTAFF. Written as DNA, the CDR3 is TGCGCCAGCAGTGGGACCCGGACAGGGACGGCTTTCTTT. The V gene is TRBV10-2, the J gene TRBJ1-1; 8 bases map to TRBD1. This CDR3 region has 13 residues. Germline lookup yields CDR1 WSHSY and CDR2 SAAADI. With 4 bases clipped from V and 11 bases from J, the junction kept 9 bases outside the gene matches.

The chain has TRBV3-1 and TRBJ2-2; TRBD2 matches at 11 bases. J gave up 2 bases and V 0 bases, and 14 bases lay outside the gene matches. CDR1 LGHDT and CDR2 YNNKEL come from the germline V gene (reference sequence). The CDR3 spans 21 residues. CDR3 nucleotide sequence: TGTGCCAGCAGCCAAGAGGGGAGGCTAGCGGGAGGACCTCAAAACACCGGGGAGCTGTTTTTT. Its translation: CASSQEGRLAGGPQNTGELFF. Full variable domain (rest looked up from reference TRBV3-1 and TRBJ2-2): DTAVSQTPKYLVTQMGNDKSIKCEQNLGHDTMYWYKQDSKKFLKIMFSYNNKELIINETVPNRFSPKSPDKAHLNLHINSLELGDSAVYFCASSQEGRLAGGPQNTGELFFGEGSRLTVL.

This clonotype was recorded many times. The chain joins TRBV28 to TRBJ2-7; 9 nucleotides line up with TRBD1. The V gene's germline CDR1 is MDHEN and CDR2 SYDVKM. Trimming removed 3 bases from V and 4 bases from J; junction bases left unmatched: 1. CDR3 length equals 13 residues. DNA for the CDR3: TGTGCCAGCAGTTTGGACAGGGGTTACGAGCAGTACTTC. Its translation is CASSLDRGYEQYF.

About this clonotype itself: This sequence may be a read error, since a much larger clone differs from it by one base. The CDR3 DNA sequence: TGTGCCAGCAGCCCTCTGGTGCCAGGGGCCTATAGCAATCAGCCCCAGCATTTT. Translating it yields CASSPLVPGAYSNQPQHF. The rearrangement joins TRBV6-1 to TRBJ1-5; D possibly corresponds to TRBD1 (6 bases). This CDR3 has 18 amino acids. Germline assignment: CDR1 MNHNS and CDR2 SASEGT. V gave up 6 bases and J gave up 0 bases, with 21 bases separating them.

Many counts were recorded for this clonotype. J is TRBJ1-1 and V is TRBV6-5; no firm D call. CDR1 and CDR2 from the germline V gene are MNHEY and SVGAGI. V was cut by 5 bases and J by 1 base, with 14 bases left in between. The CDR3 is 15 residues long. The DNA for the CDR3 is TGTGCCAGCAGTCAAAAGGCGAGCCGGAACACTGAAGCTTTCTTT. It specifies CASSQKASRNTEAFF.

About this clonotype: Lacking the conserved final phenylalanine or tryptophan, this CDR3 likely reflects a read error. The chain couples TRBV20-1 to TRBJ2-1; D may be TRBD2 (6 bases). Germline-derived CDR1 and CDR2 are DFQATT and SNEGSKA (reference sequence). The length of the CDR3 is 18 residues. Trimming left V 3 bases short and J 4 bases short, with 25 bases between. This CDR3 reads CSARDSSVGSGAYNEQFL. CDR3 DNA: TGCAGTGCTAGGGATTCTAGTGTTGGTAGCGGAGCATACAATGAGCAGTTCCTC.

This clonotype was detected ten times or more. This chain joins TRBV9 and TRBJ2-1, with 8 positions matching TRBD2. The V gene end was trimmed by 4 bases and the J gene end by 8 bases; junction bases not matched to a gene: 14. Germline V gives CDR1 SGDLS, CDR2 YYNGEE. The CDR3 contains 16 residues. The CDR3 protein is CASSPAGAGGGDEQFF. The CDR3 bases are TGTGCCAGCAGCCCCGCAGGGGCGGGGGGAGGGGATGAGCAGTTCTTC.

This clonotype was picked up many times. The chain recombines TRBV12-3 or TRBV12-4 with TRBJ1-4; the D gene is possibly TRBD1 (6 bases). The CDR3 consists of 14 residues. V was clipped by 5 bases and J by 0 bases, with 7 bases between them. The CDR3 reads CASSPGATNEKLFF. The CDR3 bases are TGTGCCAGCAGTCCAGGGGCAACTAATGAAAAACTGTTTTTT.

This clonotype appeared a single time. The CDR3 end shows no conserved phenylalanine or tryptophan, and so a read error is likely. The chain joins TRBV7-9 to TRBJ2-3; D gene unclear. The germline CDR1 and CDR2 sequences are SEHNR and FQNEAQ (reference sequence). V lost 0 bases and J 0 bases, leaving 10 bases between the germline ends. The CDR3 consists of 16 residues. The CDR3 DNA reads TGTGCCAGCAGCTTAGCGGATGGACCTAGCACAGATACGCAGTATTCT. It is translated as CASSLADGPSTDTQYS.

In its sample, this clonotype is medium-sized. The chain uses TRBV7-2 and TRBJ2-1; D ambiguous. In germline, CDR1 is SGHTA, CDR2 FQGNSA. Trimming cost V 8 bases and J 14 bases, with 16 bases left between them. The CDR3 runs to 11 residues. CDR3 sequence: CASGTLFGEFF. As DNA, the CDR3 is TGTGCCAGCGGCACACTGTTTGGTGAGTTCTTC.

This clonotype was recorded a few times. The chain recombines TRBV7-8 with TRBJ2-7; 8 bases line up with TRBD1. The CDR3 extends over 17 amino acids. Germline V gene lookup returns CDR1 SGHVS and CDR2 FQNEAQ. J gave up 5 bases and V 6 bases, and 18 bases lay outside the gene matches. Here the CDR3 DNA reads TGTGCCAGCAGTTACCCTAAGAGGACAGGGTATGGAAACGAGCAGTACTTC. Amino acids: CASSYPKRTGYGNEQYF.

This clonotype was seen ten or more times. V and J are TRBV20-1 and TRBJ2-1; D might be TRBD2 (6 bases). Trimming took off 3 bases at V and 7 bases at J, with 19 bases between the two ends. Germline CDR1 is DFQATT and CDR2 is SNEGSKA (reference sequence). The CDR3 has 15 amino acids. CDR3 coding DNA: TGCAGTGCTAGTCGTCACGGACCCCTAGCGAATGAGCAGTTCTTC. This translates into CSASRHGPLANEQFF.

With respect to this clonotype: The junction departs from the called germline gene at one end, perhaps through a read error. The rearrangement joins TRBV4-2 to TRBJ2-6; 8 nucleotides agree with TRBD1. The CDR3 is 17 amino acids. In germline, CDR1 is LGHNA, CDR2 YNFKEQ. The CDR3 sequence: CASSQDLDRAGTNVLTF. The CDR3 nucleotides are TGTGCCAGCAGCCAAGACTTGGACAGGGCTGGGACCAACGTCCTGACTTTC.